This TCR beta chain was profiled in a study of blood T cell repertoires in COVID-19. Study-wide background: T cells, B-cell-depleted T cells, or PBMCs provided the cDNA or gDNA that served as material.

Germline V lookup: CDR1 SEHNR, CDR2 FQNEAQ (reference sequence). This CDR3 contains 17 residues. V lost 4 bases, J lost 5 bases, and 16 bases stayed unmatched. Original handling: Nucleated cell counts were estimated from reference gene primer amplification. The protocol was immunoSEQ multiplex PCR, while the TCRdb copy is restricted to in-frame clones and leaves out a portion. The V and J calls and the clone size are those of that table, but D and trimming were determined from the DNA. The data contain more than 95,000 clones, around 81% of them singletons. In Seattle, patients joined the study during active infection and were tracked longitudinally.

The sequence was collected from a man under 40 with COVID-19, enrolled during active disease. The sequenced sample consisted of peripheral blood. This rearrangement joins TRBV7-9 to TRBJ2-5, with TRBD2 identical over 7 bases. This CDR3 is CASSSKWAGELVETQYF. CDR3 nucleotides: TGTGCCAGCAGCTCTAAGTGGGCGGGAGAGTTGGTTGAGACCCAGTACTTC.